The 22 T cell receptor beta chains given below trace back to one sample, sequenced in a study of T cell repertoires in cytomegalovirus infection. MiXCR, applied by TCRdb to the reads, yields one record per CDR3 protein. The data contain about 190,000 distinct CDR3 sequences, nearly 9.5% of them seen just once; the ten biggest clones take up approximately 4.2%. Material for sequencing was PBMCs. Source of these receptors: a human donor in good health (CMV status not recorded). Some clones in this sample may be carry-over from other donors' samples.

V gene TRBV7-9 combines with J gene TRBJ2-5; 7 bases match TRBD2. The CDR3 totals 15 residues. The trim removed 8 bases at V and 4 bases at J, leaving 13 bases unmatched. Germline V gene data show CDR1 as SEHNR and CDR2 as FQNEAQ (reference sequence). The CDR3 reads CASGRALGSRETQYF. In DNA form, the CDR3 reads TGTGCCAGCGGGAGGGCCTTGGGCTCCCGAGAGACCCAGTACTTC.

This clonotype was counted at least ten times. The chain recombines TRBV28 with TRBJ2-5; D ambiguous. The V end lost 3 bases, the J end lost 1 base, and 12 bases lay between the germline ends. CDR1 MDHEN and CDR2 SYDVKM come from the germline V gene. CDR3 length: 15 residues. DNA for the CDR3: TGTGCCAGCAGTTTGGCCGATGACACCCAAGAGACCCAGTACTTC. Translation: CASSLADDTQETQYF.

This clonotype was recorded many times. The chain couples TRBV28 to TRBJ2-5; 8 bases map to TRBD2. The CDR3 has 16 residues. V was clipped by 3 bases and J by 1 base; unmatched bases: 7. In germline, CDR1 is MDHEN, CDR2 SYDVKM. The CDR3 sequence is CASSFPQRGIQETQYF. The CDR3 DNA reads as TGTGCCAGCAGTTTCCCCCAGCGGGGGATCCAAGAGACCCAGTACTTC.

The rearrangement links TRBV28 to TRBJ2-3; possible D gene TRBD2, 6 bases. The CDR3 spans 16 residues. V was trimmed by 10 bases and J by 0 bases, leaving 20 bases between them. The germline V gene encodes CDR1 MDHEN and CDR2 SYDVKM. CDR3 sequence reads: CATGTTRERSTDTQYF. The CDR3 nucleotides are TGTGCCACAGGGACGACCCGGGAGAGAAGCACAGATACGCAGTATTTT.

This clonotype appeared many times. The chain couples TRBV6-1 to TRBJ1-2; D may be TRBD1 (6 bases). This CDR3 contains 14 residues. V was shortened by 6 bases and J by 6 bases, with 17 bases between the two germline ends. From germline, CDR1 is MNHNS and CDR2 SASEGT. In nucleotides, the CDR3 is TGTGCCAGCAGCCTACAGGGCGGCGGAGATGGCTACACCTTC. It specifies CASSLQGGGDGYTF.

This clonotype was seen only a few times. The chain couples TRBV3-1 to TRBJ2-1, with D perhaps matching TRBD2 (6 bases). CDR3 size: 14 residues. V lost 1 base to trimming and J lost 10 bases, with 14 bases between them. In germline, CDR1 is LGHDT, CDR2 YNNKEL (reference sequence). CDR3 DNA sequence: TGTGCCAGCAGCCAAGGGTCGGGCGGGGCGGAGCAGTTCTTC. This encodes CASSQGSGGAEQFF.

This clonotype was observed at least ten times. As DNA, the CDR3 is TGTGCCAGCAGCTTAGCCAGGGAACTCTATGGCTACACCTTC. It is translated as CASSLARELYGYTF. J is TRBJ1-2 and V is TRBV7-2; a possible D gene is TRBD1 (5 bases). This CDR3 region has 14 residues. Germline CDR1 SGHTA, CDR2 FQGNSA. V lost 0 bases and J lost 4, with 9 bases in between.

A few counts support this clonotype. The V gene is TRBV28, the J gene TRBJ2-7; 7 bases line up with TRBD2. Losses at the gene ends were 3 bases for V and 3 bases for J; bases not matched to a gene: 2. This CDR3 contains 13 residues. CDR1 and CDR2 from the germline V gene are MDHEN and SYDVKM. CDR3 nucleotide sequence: TGTGCCAGCAGTTTTGCGGGAGTCTACGAGCAGTACTTC. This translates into CASSFAGVYEQYF.

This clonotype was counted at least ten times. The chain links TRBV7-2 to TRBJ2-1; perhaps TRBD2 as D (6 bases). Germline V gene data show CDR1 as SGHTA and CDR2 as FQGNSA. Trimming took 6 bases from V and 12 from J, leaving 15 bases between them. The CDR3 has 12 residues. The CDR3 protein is CASRAGPGGQFF. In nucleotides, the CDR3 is TGTGCCAGCAGGGCGGGGCCGGGTGGGCAGTTCTTC.

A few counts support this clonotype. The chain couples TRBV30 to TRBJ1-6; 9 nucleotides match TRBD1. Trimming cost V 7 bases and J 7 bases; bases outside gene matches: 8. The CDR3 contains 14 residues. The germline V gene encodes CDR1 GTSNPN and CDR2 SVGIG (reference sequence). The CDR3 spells CASPGQGPNSPLHF. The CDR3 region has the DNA TGTGCCTCACCGGGACAGGGCCCCAATTCACCCCTCCACTTT.

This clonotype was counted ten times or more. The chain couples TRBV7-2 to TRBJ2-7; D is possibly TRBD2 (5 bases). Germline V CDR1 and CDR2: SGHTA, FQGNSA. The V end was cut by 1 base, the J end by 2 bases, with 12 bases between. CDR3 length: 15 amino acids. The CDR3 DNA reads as TGTGCCAGCAGCTTAGAAAGCGGAGCCACCTACGAGCAGTACTTC. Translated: CASSLESGATYEQYF.

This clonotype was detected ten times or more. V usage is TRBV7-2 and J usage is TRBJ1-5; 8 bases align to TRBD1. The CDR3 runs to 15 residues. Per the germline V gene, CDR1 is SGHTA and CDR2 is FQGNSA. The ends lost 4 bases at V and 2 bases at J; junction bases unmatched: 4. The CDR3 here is CASSSQTGGNQPQHF. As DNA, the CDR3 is TGTGCCAGCAGCTCACAGACAGGGGGCAATCAGCCCCAGCATTTT.

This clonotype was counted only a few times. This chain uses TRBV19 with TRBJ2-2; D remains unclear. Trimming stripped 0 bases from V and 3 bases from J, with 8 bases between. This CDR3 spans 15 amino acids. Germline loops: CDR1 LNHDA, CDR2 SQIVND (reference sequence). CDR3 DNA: TGTGCCAGTAGTATAGAGGGCAGCTACACCGGGGAGCTGTTTTTT. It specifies CASSIEGSYTGELFF.

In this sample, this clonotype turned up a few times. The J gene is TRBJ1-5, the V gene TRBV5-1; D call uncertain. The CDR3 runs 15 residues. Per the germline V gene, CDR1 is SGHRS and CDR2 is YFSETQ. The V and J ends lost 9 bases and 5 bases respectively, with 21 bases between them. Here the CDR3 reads CATPDNVGFHQPQHF. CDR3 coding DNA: TGCGCCACCCCGGATAATGTGGGTTTTCATCAGCCCCAGCATTTT.

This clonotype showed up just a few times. CDR3 region: CASRPWAGDSTGELFF. CDR3 bases: TGTGCCAGTCGCCCTTGGGCGGGGGATAGCACCGGGGAGCTGTTTTTT. The chain joins TRBV19 to TRBJ2-2, with 7 positions matching TRBD2. This CDR3 region has 16 residues. Germline-derived CDR1 and CDR2 are LNHDA and SQIVND (reference sequence). The V gene end was trimmed by 8 bases and the J gene end by 4 bases; junction bases not matched to a gene: 13.

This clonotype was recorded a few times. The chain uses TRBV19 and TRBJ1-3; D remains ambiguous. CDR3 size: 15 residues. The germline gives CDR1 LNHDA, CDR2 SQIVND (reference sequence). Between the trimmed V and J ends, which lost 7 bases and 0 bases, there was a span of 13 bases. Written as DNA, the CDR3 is TGTGCCAGTAAATATGGAACGAACTCTGGAAACACCATATATTTT. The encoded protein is CASKYGTNSGNTIYF. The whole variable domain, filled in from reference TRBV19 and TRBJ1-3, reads DGGITQSPKYLFRKEGQNVTLSCEQNLNHDAMYWYRQDPGQGLRLIYYSQIVNDFQKGDIAEGYSVSREKKESFPLTVTSAQKNPTAFYLCASKYGTNSGNTIYFGEGSWLTVV.

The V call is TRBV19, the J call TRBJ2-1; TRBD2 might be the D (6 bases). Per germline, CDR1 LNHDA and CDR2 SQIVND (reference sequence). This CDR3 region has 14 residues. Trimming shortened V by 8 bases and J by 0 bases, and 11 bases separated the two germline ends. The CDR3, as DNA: TGTGCCAGTGGCCGGGACTTCTCCTACAATGAGCAGTTCTTC. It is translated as CASGRDFSYNEQFF.

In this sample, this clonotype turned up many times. The CDR3 DNA reads TGTGCCAGCAGCAGTGGACTAGCGGCTTTCCAAGAGACCCAGTACTTC. It codes for CASSSGLAAFQETQYF. V gene TRBV7-2 combines with J gene TRBJ2-5; 10 positions agree with TRBD2. The ends lost 5 bases at V and 1 base at J; junction bases unmatched: 7. Germline V gene lookup returns CDR1 SGHTA and CDR2 FQGNSA. The CDR3 consists of 16 residues.

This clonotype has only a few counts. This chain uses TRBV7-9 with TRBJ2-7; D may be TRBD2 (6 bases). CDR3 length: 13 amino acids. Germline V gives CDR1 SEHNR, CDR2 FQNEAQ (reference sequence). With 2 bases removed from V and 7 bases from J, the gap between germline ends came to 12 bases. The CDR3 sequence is CASSLSSREEQYF. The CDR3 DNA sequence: TGTGCCAGCAGCTTAAGTTCACGGGAGGAGCAGTACTTC.

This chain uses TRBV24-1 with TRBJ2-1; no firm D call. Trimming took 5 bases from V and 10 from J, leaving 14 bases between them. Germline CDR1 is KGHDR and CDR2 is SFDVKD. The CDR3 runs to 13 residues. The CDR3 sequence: CATSGPVLWEQFF. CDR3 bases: TGTGCCACCAGTGGTCCTGTTCTGTGGGAGCAGTTCTTC.

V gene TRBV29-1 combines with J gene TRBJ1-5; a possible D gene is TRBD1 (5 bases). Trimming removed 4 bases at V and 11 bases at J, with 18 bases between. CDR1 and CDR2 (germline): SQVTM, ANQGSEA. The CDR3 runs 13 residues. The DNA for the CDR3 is TGCAGCGTTGCTGACAGCCTTCAATGGGCCCAGCATTTT. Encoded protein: CSVADSLQWAQHF.

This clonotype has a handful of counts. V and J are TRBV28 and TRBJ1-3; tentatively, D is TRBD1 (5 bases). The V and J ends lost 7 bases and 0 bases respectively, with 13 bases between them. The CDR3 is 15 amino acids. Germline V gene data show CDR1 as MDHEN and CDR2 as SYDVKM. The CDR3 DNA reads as TGTGCCAGCAAATTTCCAGGGACCTCTGGAAACACCATATATTTT. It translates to CASKFPGTSGNTIYF.